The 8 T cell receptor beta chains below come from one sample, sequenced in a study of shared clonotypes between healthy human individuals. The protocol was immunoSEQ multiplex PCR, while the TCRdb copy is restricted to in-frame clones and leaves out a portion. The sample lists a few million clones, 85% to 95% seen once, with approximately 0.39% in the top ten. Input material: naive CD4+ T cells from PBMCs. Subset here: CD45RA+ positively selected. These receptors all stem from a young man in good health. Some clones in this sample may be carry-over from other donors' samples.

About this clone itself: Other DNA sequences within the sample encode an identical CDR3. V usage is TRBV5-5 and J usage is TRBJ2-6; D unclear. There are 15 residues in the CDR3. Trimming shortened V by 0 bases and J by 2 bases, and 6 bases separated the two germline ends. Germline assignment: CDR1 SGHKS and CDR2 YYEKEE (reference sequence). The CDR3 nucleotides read TGTGCCAGCAGCTTGGGGCCCGCTGGGGCCAACGTCCTGACTTTC. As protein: CASSLGPAGANVLTF.

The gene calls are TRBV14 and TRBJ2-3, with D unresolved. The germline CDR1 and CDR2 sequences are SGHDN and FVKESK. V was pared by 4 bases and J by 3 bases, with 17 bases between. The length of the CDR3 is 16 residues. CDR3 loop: CASSLHGPQLTDTQYF. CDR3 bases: TGTGCCAGCAGCCTCCACGGGCCCCAGCTGACAGATACGCAGTATTTT.

CDR3 coding DNA: TGCAGCGTTGATGGGGTTGCAGGTTCCTACAATGAGCAGTTCTTC. This gives the protein CSVDGVAGSYNEQFF. V and J are TRBV29-1 and TRBJ2-1, with D unresolved. Germline CDR1 reads SQVTM; CDR2 reads ANQGSEA. The V end was cut by 3 bases, the J end by 1 base, with 13 bases between. The CDR3 runs to 15 residues.

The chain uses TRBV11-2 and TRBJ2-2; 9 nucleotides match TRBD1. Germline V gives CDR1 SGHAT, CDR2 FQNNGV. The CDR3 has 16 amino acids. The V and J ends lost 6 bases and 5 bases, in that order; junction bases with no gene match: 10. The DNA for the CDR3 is TGTGCCAGCAGTGACAGGGGGTCATCTTTAACCGGGGAGCTGTTTTTT. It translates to CASSDRGSSLTGELFF. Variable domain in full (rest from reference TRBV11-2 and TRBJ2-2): EAGVAQSPRYKIIEKRQSVAFWCNPISGHATLYWYQQILGQGPKLLIQFQNNGVVDDSQLPKDRFSAERLKGVDSTLKIQPAKLEDSAVYLCASSDRGSSLTGELFFGEGSRLTVL.

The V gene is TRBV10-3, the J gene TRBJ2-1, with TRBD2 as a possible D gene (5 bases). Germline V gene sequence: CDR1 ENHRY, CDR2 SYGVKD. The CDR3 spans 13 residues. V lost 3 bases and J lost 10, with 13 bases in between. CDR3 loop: CAISDLAKGEQFF. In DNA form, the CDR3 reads TGTGCCATCAGTGATCTAGCAAAAGGGGAGCAGTTCTTC.

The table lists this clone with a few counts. CDR3 DNA: TGTGCCAGCAGCGTCCTACAGGGGCACACTGAAGCTTTCTTT. Translating it yields CASSVLQGHTEAFF. The genes are TRBV7-9 and TRBJ1-1, with 7 bases lining up with TRBD1. J was trimmed by 3 bases and V by 5 bases; bases with no gene match: 6. CDR3 length equals 14 residues. From germline, CDR1 is SEHNR and CDR2 FQNEAQ (reference sequence).

The CDR3 region is CASSLDRAGSNEKLFF. The CDR3 bases are TGTGCCAGCAGCTTGGATAGAGCGGGCTCGAATGAAAAACTGTTTTTT. The chain employs TRBV5-4 and TRBJ1-4, with D uncertain. CDR3 length: 16 amino acids. Germline V lookup: CDR1 SGHNT, CDR2 YYREEE (reference sequence). The V and J ends lost 0 bases and 5 bases respectively, with 14 bases between them.

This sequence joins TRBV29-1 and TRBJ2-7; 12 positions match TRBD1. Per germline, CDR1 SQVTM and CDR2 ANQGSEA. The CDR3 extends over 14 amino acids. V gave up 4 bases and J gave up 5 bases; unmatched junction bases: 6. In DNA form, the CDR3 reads TGCAGCGTTGTACCGGGACAGGGGGCCAACGAGCAGTACTTC. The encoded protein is CSVVPGQGANEQYF.